The rows below give T cell receptor beta chains drawn from one sample of a study of CD8 T cells in ankylosing spondylitis. In TCRdb, the 5' RACE reads were re-called with MiXCR into one record per CDR3 protein. The repertoire holds 250,000 to 350,000 distinct CDR3 sequences, with over 15% as singletons. The sample was blood, either unsorted or a sorted T cell fraction (not recorded which). Receptors originate from a male donor with ankylosing spondylitis or in good health (not recorded which). Each CDR3 is given with its conserved first and last residue. The order of the fields is V gene, J gene, D gene, clone size, CDR3 protein, CDR3 DNA. D genes are given only for firm matches. For some rows the clone size is stated as once, few or many, or as a class when expanded; others skip it.

v_gene: TRBV12-3/TRBV12-4; j_gene: TRBJ1-2; d_gene: NA; abundance: NA; CDR3aa: CASNIGRNYGYTF; CDR3nt: TGTGCCAGCAACATCGGGAGAAACTATGGCTACACCTTC
v_gene: TRBV6-5; j_gene: TRBJ2-5; d_gene: NA; abundance: NA; CDR3aa: CASSYSKGGQETQYF; CDR3nt: TGTGCCAGCAGTTACTCGAAGGGGGGGCAAGAGACCCAGTACTTC
v_gene: TRBV20-1; j_gene: TRBJ2-3; d_gene: NA; abundance: NA; CDR3aa: CSGGAGDTQYF; CDR3nt: TGCAGTGGTGGCGCTGGAGATACGCAGTATTTT
v_gene: TRBV3-1; j_gene: TRBJ1-6; d_gene: NA; abundance: NA; CDR3aa: CASSQIPGPDSPLHF; CDR3nt: TGTGCCAGCAGCCAAATCCCAGGGCCGGATTCACCCCTCCACTTT
v_gene: TRBV12-3/TRBV12-4; j_gene: TRBJ2-2; d_gene: TRBD2; abundance: many; CDR3aa: CASSWAGGVAGELFF; CDR3nt: TGTGCCAGCAGTTGGGCGGGGGGCGTCGCCGGGGAGCTGTTTTTT
v_gene: TRBV7-3; j_gene: TRBJ2-3; d_gene: NA; abundance: NA; CDR3aa: CASSSDGGIADTQYF; CDR3nt: TGTGCCAGCAGCTCGGACGGAGGGATTGCAGATACGCAGTATTTT
v_gene: TRBV12-3/TRBV12-4; j_gene: TRBJ2-3; d_gene: TRBD2; abundance: few; CDR3aa: CASSPLGAGGSTDTQYF; CDR3nt: TGTGCCAGCAGCCCTCTGGGAGCGGGGGGCTCCACAGATACGCAGTATTTT
v_gene: TRBV18; j_gene: TRBJ2-3; d_gene: NA; abundance: few; CDR3aa: CASSRTTDTQYF; CDR3nt: TGTGCCAGCTCACGGACCACAGATACGCAGTATTTT
v_gene: TRBV29-1; j_gene: TRBJ1-5; d_gene: NA; abundance: NA; CDR3aa: CSVEVTVYSNQPQHF; CDR3nt: TGCAGCGTTGAGGTAACAGTCTATAGCAATCAGCCCCAGCATTTT
v_gene: TRBV25-1; j_gene: TRBJ2-3; d_gene: NA; abundance: NA; CDR3aa: CASKRPGLTDTQYF; CDR3nt: TGTGCCAGCAAAAGGCCCGGCCTCACAGATACGCAGTATTTT
v_gene: TRBV20-1; j_gene: TRBJ1-6; d_gene: TRBD1; abundance: NA; CDR3aa: CSAPGQGGNSPLHF; CDR3nt: TGCAGTGCTCCGGGACAGGGGGGGAATTCACCCCTCCACTTT
v_gene: TRBV5-1; j_gene: TRBJ1-4; d_gene: NA; abundance: NA; CDR3aa: CASSLEAAANEKLFF; CDR3nt: TGCGCCAGCAGCTTGGAGGCGGCAGCGAATGAAAAACTGTTTTTT
v_gene: TRBV11-2; j_gene: TRBJ2-3; d_gene: TRBD2; abundance: NA; CDR3aa: CASSLGTRVADTQYF; CDR3nt: TGTGCCAGCAGCCTAGGGACTAGAGTGGCAGATACGCAGTATTTT
v_gene: TRBV5-1; j_gene: TRBJ2-2; d_gene: NA; abundance: NA; CDR3aa: CASSPNPQGTREAGELFF; CDR3nt: TGCGCCAGCAGCCCCAACCCCCAAGGCACAAGGGAAGCCGGGGAGCTGTTTTTT
v_gene: TRBV28; j_gene: TRBJ2-2; d_gene: TRBD2; abundance: NA; CDR3aa: CASRLPGLYGELFF; CDR3nt: TGTGCCAGCAGGCTACCGGGACTATACGGGGAGCTGTTTTTT